This is a list of T cell receptor beta chains from one sample in a study of blood T cell repertoires in COVID-19. The repertoire was sequenced with immunoSEQ multiplex PCR; TCRdb's copy has only in-frame clones and lacks some. The data hold 310,000 or so clones, with about nine tenths observed a single time. Sequenced input: PBMCs or T cells enriched from blood (not recorded which). The receptor set was obtained from a woman aged 18-30 years who had recovered from COVID-19. CDR3s include the opening cysteine and the closing phenylalanine or tryptophan. A D gene is named only where the DNA matches it firmly. Not every row has a clone size; where given, it reads once, few, many or a size class.

clone_size	d_call	v_call	j_call	cdr3_nt	cdr3_aa
NA	NA	TRBV9	TRBJ1-1	TGTGCCAGCAGCGTAGCCGGGGGACTAGGGACTGAAGCTTTCTTT	CASSVAGGLGTEAFF
NA	NA	TRBV7-9	TRBJ2-2	TGTGCCAGCAGCTTAGCGCTGGTCGGGTCGAACACCGGGGAGCTGTTTTTT	CASSLALVGSNTGELFF
NA	NA	TRBV25-1	TRBJ1-1	TGTGCCAGCAGTGATGTGGGCAGTATGAACACTGAAGCTTTCTTT	CASSDVGSMNTEAFF
once	NA	TRBV24-1	TRBJ2-2	TGTGCCACCAGTGACCCAGGCTACACCGGGGAGCTGTTTTTT	CATSDPGYTGELFF
NA	NA	TRBV5-4	TRBJ1-2	TGTGCCAGCAGCCCGGCAATTCGGCAGGGCCACGGGCGAAACTATGGCTACACCTTC	CASSPAIRQGHGRNYGYTF
NA	TRBD1	TRBV30	TRBJ1-5	TGTGCCTGGAGTCCCCGGACAGGGCCACAGCCCCAGCATTTT	CAWSPRTGPQPQHF
NA	NA	TRBV30	TRBJ2-7	TGTGCCTGGGGACTTCCGGGACTGATAGCCTACGAGCAGTACTTC	CAWGLPGLIAYEQYF
few	NA	TRBV2	TRBJ2-3	TGTGCCAGCAGTGAAACAACAGATACGCAGTATTTT	CASSETTDTQYF
NA	NA	TRBV28	TRBJ2-3	TGTGCCACACAGGGAGGGGTCACAGATACGCAGTATTTT	CATQGGVTDTQYF
NA	NA	TRBV18	TRBJ1-5	TGTGCCAGCTCACAGGCGGTCAATCAGCCCCAGCATTTT	CASSQAVNQPQHF
NA	NA	TRBV28	TRBJ2-7	TGTGCCAGCAGTTTTGTCTGGGGCGACGAGCAGTACTTC	CASSFVWGDEQYF
NA	NA	TRBV28	TRBJ2-1	TGTGCCAGCAGCTCCCCAACCGGCGGCCAGCCCTACAATGAGCAGTTCTTC	CASSSPTGGQPYNEQFF
NA	TRBD1	TRBV6-1	TRBJ1-5	TGTGCCAGCAGTGACCAGGACAGGGCGAATCAGCCCCAGCATTTT	CASSDQDRANQPQHF
NA	NA	TRBV10-1	TRBJ2-3	TGCGCCAGCAGCCGGGACTCCCGCACAGATACGCAGTATTTT	CASSRDSRTDTQYF
NA	NA	TRBV11-2	TRBJ2-5	TGTGCCAGCAGCTTAGTAGGCCAGGTCCAAGAGACCCAGTACTTC	CASSLVGQVQETQYF
NA	NA	TRBV9	TRBJ1-1	TGTGCCAGCAGCGTAACCGCGGAGAACACTGAAGCTTTCTTT	CASSVTAENTEAFF
NA	TRBD2	TRBV27	TRBJ2-5	TGTGCCAGCAGTTTACTAGGACTAGCGGGAGTAGAGACCCAGTACTTC	CASSLLGLAGVETQYF
NA	TRBD1	TRBV6-5	TRBJ1-2	TGTGCCAGCAGTTCCCTGGCACAGGGGTTCGGCGGTGGCTACACCTTC	CASSSLAQGFGGGYTF
NA	NA	TRBV19	TRBJ1-4	TGTGCCAGTAGTATCGGACAGCTTGCAACTAATGAAAAACTGTTTTTT	CASSIGQLATNEKLFF
NA	TRBD1	TRBV2	TRBJ2-5	TGTGCCAGCAGCAAACAGGGGGCTCTCGTTGGTGAGACCCAGTACTTC	CASSKQGALVGETQYF
NA	NA	TRBV7-2	TRBJ1-4	TGTGCCAGCAGCCTACGGGTCTCCAAGATTAATGAAAAACTGTTTTTT	CASSLRVSKINEKLFF
NA	TRBD1	TRBV6-5	TRBJ1-1	TGTGCCAGCAGTTCAAAGACAGGGGGCGCCTCGGCTTTCTTT	CASSSKTGGASAFF
NA	NA	TRBV11-2	TRBJ1-2	TGTGCCAGCAGCTTATTAGAGGGCGTCGATGGCTACACCTTC	CASSLLEGVDGYTF
NA	NA	TRBV27	TRBJ1-2	TGTGCCAGCAGTTCGACAGGCCGGGGCTACACCTTC	CASSSTGRGYTF
NA	NA	TRBV6-1	TRBJ1-2	TGTGCCAGCAGTGAATGGTATTCAGCTAACTATGGCTACACCTTC	CASSEWYSANYGYTF
NA	NA	TRBV23-1	TRBJ2-4	TGCGCCAGCAGTCAATCCACCTTTCCGCAGGGTATAGGCAAAAACATTCAGTACTTC	CASSQSTFPQGIGKNIQYF
NA	NA	TRBV7-2	TRBJ2-3	TGTGCCAGCAGCTTACCCCCTCGGACTAGCACAGATACGCAGTATTTT	CASSLPPRTSTDTQYF
NA	TRBD2	TRBV5-4	TRBJ2-3	TGTGCCAGCAGCTTGACCGGAGCGGGGGGGTTCACAGATACGCAGTATTTT	CASSLTGAGGFTDTQYF
NA	TRBD1	TRBV4-1	TRBJ1-5	TGCGCCAGCAGCCAAGACAGGGGGACTAATCAGCCCCAGCATTTT	CASSQDRGTNQPQHF
NA	TRBD1	TRBV14	TRBJ2-7	TGTGCCAGCAGCCAAGCCAAGACAGGGGGCGAGCAGTACTTC	CASSQAKTGGEQYF
few	NA	TRBV7-2	TRBJ1-2	TGTGCCAGCAGCTTACAGCCGGGGTTTTCCGATGGCTACACCTTC	CASSLQPGFSDGYTF
NA	NA	TRBV25-1	TRBJ1-2	TGTGCCAGCAGTGCGATGGCGATTACAGGCGGGGCTAACTATGGCTACACCTTC	CASSAMAITGGANYGYTF
NA	NA	TRBV27	TRBJ1-5	TGTGCCAGCACGGGGGGTTGGGGTCAGCCCCAGCATTTT	CASTGGWGQPQHF
NA	NA	TRBV13	TRBJ2-3	TGTGCCAGCAGCTTATGGGGGGCAGATACGCAGTATTTT	CASSLWGADTQYF
NA	TRBD1	TRBV19	TRBJ2-1	TGTGCCAGTCGATTGGGACAGGGACTCCTTAGCAATGAGCAGTTCTTC	CASRLGQGLLSNEQFF
NA	NA	TRBV25-1	TRBJ2-2	TGTGCCAGCAGTGAACCCCCCCCGGGGACCGGGGAGCTGTTTTTT	CASSEPPPGTGELFF
NA	NA	TRBV28	TRBJ1-2	TGTGCCAGCCGGACGGGGGGAGTGGAAGGCTACACCTTC	CASRTGGVEGYTF
NA	TRBD2	TRBV2	TRBJ2-7	TGTGCCAGCAAAAACCCACTAGCGGGCTCCTACGAGCAGTACTTC	CASKNPLAGSYEQYF
once	NA	TRBV28	TRBJ1-3	TGTGCCAGCACGGGGGGAGTAAGCTCTGGAAACACCATATATTTT	CASTGGVSSGNTIYF
NA	NA	TRBV30	TRBJ2-7	TGTGCCTGGAGTTACGGTAGCGGCACCTACGAGCAGTACTTC	CAWSYGSGTYEQYF
NA	NA	TRBV12-3/TRBV12-4	TRBJ1-1	TGTGCCAGCAGTAAGCAGGGGCCTGAAGCTTTCTTT	CASSKQGPEAFF
NA	NA	TRBV7-3	TRBJ2-3	TGTGCCAGCAGCTTAAACGGAGATACGCAGTATTTT	CASSLNGDTQYF
NA	NA	TRBV28	TRBJ1-1	TGTGCCAGCAGTGATTCGACAGGCTGGACTGAAGCTTTCTTT	CASSDSTGWTEAFF
few	TRBD2	TRBV11-1	TRBJ2-5	TGTGCCAGCAGCCGACGGGGGGTTGGGGAGACCCAGTACTTC	CASSRRGVGETQYF
NA	TRBD1	TRBV30	TRBJ2-6	TGTGCCTGGACGACAGGGGAAACCTCTGGGGCCAACGTCCTGACTTTC	CAWTTGETSGANVLTF
NA	TRBD1	TRBV27	TRBJ1-2	TGTGCCAGCGGCTACACAGGGGGGAACTATGGCTACACCTTC	CASGYTGGNYGYTF
NA	TRBD1	TRBV11-2	TRBJ2-4	TGTGCCAGCAGCCTCATCCGGGACAGAGGAAACATTCAGTACTTC	CASSLIRDRGNIQYF
NA	NA	TRBV30	TRBJ1-2	TGTGCCTGGAAACTCTCCCTATCTAGCTATGGCTACACCTTC	CAWKLSLSSYGYTF
NA	NA	TRBV18	TRBJ2-2	TGTGCCAGCTCACCAAACAGCAACACCGGGGAGCTGTTTTTT	CASSPNSNTGELFF
NA	TRBD1	TRBV4-1	TRBJ2-7	TGCGCCAGCAGCCAACTGACAGGGCTCTACGAGCAGTACTTC	CASSQLTGLYEQYF
NA	TRBD2	TRBV10-3	TRBJ2-3	TGTGCCATCAGTGGAGCTAGCGGGATGGGGGATACGCAGTATTTT	CAISGASGMGDTQYF
NA	NA	TRBV3-1/TRBV3-2	TRBJ1-4	TGTGCCAGCAGCCTCGAGGGAGCGAATAATGAAAAACTGTTTTTT	CASSLEGANNEKLFF
NA	TRBD1	TRBV12-3/TRBV12-4	TRBJ2-5	TGTGCCAGCAGTTTAGGACAGGGGGCAGCCCAGTACTTC	CASSLGQGAAQYF
few	TRBD1	TRBV12-5	TRBJ1-5	TGTGCTAGTGGTTTGGTATGGGTACAGGGGGGCAATCAGCCCCAGCATTTT	CASGLVWVQGGNQPQHF
NA	NA	TRBV19	TRBJ2-7	TGTGCCAGTAGCCCTGACTACTACGAGCAGTACTTC	CASSPDYYEQYF
once	NA	TRBV11-2	TRBJ1-1	TGTGCCAGCAGCTCACAGGTAGAAGCTTTCTTT	CASSSQVEAFF
NA	NA	TRBV12-5	TRBJ1-2	TGTGCTAGTGGTTTGGGGCAGGGTAGGGGCTACACCTTC	CASGLGQGRGYTF
NA	TRBD1	TRBV6-2/TRBV6-3	TRBJ1-5	TGTGCCAGCAGTTACCAACCTGGGACAGGATGGGGCAATCAGCCCCAGCATTTT	CASSYQPGTGWGNQPQHF